The next 24 T cell receptor beta chains were all read from a single sample in a study of blood T cell repertoires in COVID-19. The method was immunoSEQ multiplex PCR; TCRdb's version includes in-frame clones alone and lacks a portion of them. This sample has fewer than 90,000 clones, with around three quarters found just once. Sequenced input: peripheral blood. The receptors derive from a human donor in a cohort sampled during active COVID-19.

V is TRBV27 and J is TRBJ1-5, with 7 bases lining up with TRBD1. J was trimmed by 6 bases and V by 5 bases; bases with no gene match: 10. This CDR3 has 15 residues. Germline V gene data show CDR1 as MNHEY and CDR2 as SMNVEV (reference sequence). The CDR3 spells CASSKEGQVGQPQHF. DNA of the CDR3: TGTGCCAGCAGTAAAGAAGGACAGGTCGGTCAGCCCCAGCATTTT.

The genes are TRBV27 and TRBJ2-7; 8 bases are a match to TRBD2. Looked up from germline, CDR1 is MNHEY and CDR2 is SMNVEV (reference sequence). The V gene end was trimmed by 5 bases and the J gene end by 2 bases; junction bases not matched to a gene: 14. This CDR3 spans 17 amino acids. The CDR3 loop reads CASSPRWGVAGPYEQYF. The CDR3 DNA follows: TGTGCCAGCAGTCCCCGATGGGGAGTAGCGGGGCCCTACGAGCAGTACTTC.

This clone has just a few counts. V and J are TRBV6-2 or TRBV6-3 and TRBJ2-4, with 7 bases identical to TRBD2. The germline V gene has CDR1 MNHEY and CDR2 SVGEGT. CDR3 size: 18 residues. Trimming cost V 2 bases and J 0 bases; bases outside gene matches: 10. The CDR3 DNA follows: TGTGCCAGCAGTTACGAAGCAGGGAGGGAACTAGCCAAAAACATTCAGTACTTC. Amino acids: CASSYEAGRELAKNIQYF.

This clone was observed a single time. The chain couples TRBV5-4 to TRBJ1-2; tentatively, D is TRBD1 (5 bases). CDR1 is SGHNT, CDR2 YYREEE, per germline (reference sequence). V was trimmed by 0 bases and J by 5 bases, leaving 14 bases between them. The CDR3 spans 15 residues. The CDR3 loop is CASSLGSGGRYGYTF. The DNA of the CDR3 is TGTGCCAGCAGCTTGGGGTCGGGGGGTAGGTATGGCTACACCTTC.

The rearrangement joins TRBV7-2 to TRBJ1-3, with 7 bases matching TRBD1. CDR3 length: 15 residues. Trimming cost V 3 bases and J 3 bases; bases outside gene matches: 5. Germline-derived CDR1 and CDR2 are SGHTA and FQGNSA. CDR3 sequence (DNA): TGTGCCAGCAGCTTGGAGGGGGCGTATGGAAACACCATATATTTT. It translates to CASSLEGAYGNTIYF. Drawing the rest from reference TRBV7-2 and TRBJ1-3, the complete variable domain is GAGVSQSPSNKVTEKGKDVELRCDPISGHTALYWYRQSLGQGLEFLIYFQGNSAPDKSGLPSDRFSAERTGGSVSTLTIQRTQQEDSAVYLCASSLEGAYGNTIYFGEGSWLTVV.

The J gene is TRBJ1-3, the V gene TRBV7-2, with D possibly TRBD1 on 5 matching bases. CDR3 length: 17 residues. Trimming stripped 1 base from V and 2 bases from J, with 15 bases between. CDR1 is SGHTA and CDR2 is FQGNSA in the germline V gene. The CDR3 sequence is CASSLVGGGTPGNTIYF. DNA for the CDR3: TGTGCCAGCAGCTTAGTTGGAGGAGGGACGCCTGGAAACACCATATATTTT. The full variable domain, completed using reference TRBV7-2 and TRBJ1-3, is GAGVSQSPSNKVTEKGKDVELRCDPISGHTALYWYRQSLGQGLEFLIYFQGNSAPDKSGLPSDRFSAERTGGSVSTLTIQRTQQEDSAVYLCASSLVGGGTPGNTIYFGEGSWLTVV.

The gene calls are TRBV10-3 and TRBJ2-6, with D tentatively TRBD1 (6 bases). Germline CDR1 is ENHRY and CDR2 is SYGVKD. Trimming cost V 0 bases and J 0 bases, with 15 bases left between them. The CDR3 loop spans 19 amino acids. The CDR3: CAISESITRGSSGANVLTF. For the CDR3, the DNA is TGTGCCATCAGTGAGTCGATAACTAGGGGGAGCTCTGGGGCCAACGTCCTGACTTTC.

The genes are TRBV7-9 and TRBJ1-2; possible D gene TRBD1, 5 bases. The CDR3 loop spans 15 amino acids. Per the germline V gene, CDR1 is SEHNR and CDR2 is FQNEAQ (reference sequence). With 2 bases removed from V and 7 bases from J, the gap between germline ends came to 17 bases. The CDR3 region is CASSLLRGTSGGYTF. The CDR3 DNA reads TGTGCCAGCAGCTTATTAAGGGGAACGTCTGGTGGCTACACCTTC.

The chain links TRBV19 to TRBJ2-1, with 7 bases aligning to TRBD1. CDR3 length equals 16 residues. Trimming at V came to 5 bases and at J to 9 bases, leaving 16 bases not matched to a gene. Germline loops: CDR1 LNHDA, CDR2 SQIVND (reference sequence). The CDR3 is CASSSLPGQRGGEQFF. The CDR3 nucleotides are TGTGCCAGTAGTTCGCTCCCGGGACAGAGAGGCGGTGAGCAGTTCTTC.

This chain joins TRBV19 and TRBJ2-3; D is possibly TRBD2 (6 bases). V was shortened by 4 bases and J by 0 bases, with 11 bases between the two germline ends. This CDR3 has 15 amino acids. Germline V gives CDR1 LNHDA, CDR2 SQIVND (reference sequence). DNA for the CDR3: TGTGCCAGTAGTACCGGACTAACTAGCACAGATACGCAGTATTTT. Its protein product is CASSTGLTSTDTQYF.

The chain carries TRBV13 and TRBJ2-1, with a tentative D call TRBD2 (6 bases). The CDR3 is made up of 16 amino acids. Germline CDR1 is PRHDT and CDR2 is FYEKMQ (reference sequence). Between the trimmed V and J ends, which lost 5 bases and 7 bases, there was a span of 21 bases. CDR3 in amino acids: CASSTRTTYSTNEQFF. The CDR3 nucleotides read TGTGCCAGCAGCACTCGGACTACCTACTCGACGAATGAGCAGTTCTTC.

The chain recombines TRBV7-2 with TRBJ2-7; 9 bases match TRBD2. V lost 1 base, J lost 5 bases, and 12 bases stayed unmatched. Per germline, CDR1 SGHTA and CDR2 FQGNSA. The CDR3 covers 17 residues. The CDR3 loop reads CASSLGGGGRALHEQYF. The CDR3, as DNA: TGTGCCAGCAGCTTAGGGGGCGGCGGGAGGGCCCTCCACGAGCAGTACTTC.

The CDR3 here is CASSQDIRGTNTEAFF. The CDR3 bases are TGTGCCAGCAGCCAAGATATCAGGGGCACGAACACTGAAGCTTTCTTT. The V call is TRBV14, the J call TRBJ1-1; a weak D match, TRBD1 (6 bases). Trimming removed 0 bases from V and 1 base from J, with 12 bases in between. Germline V CDR1 and CDR2: SGHDN, FVKESK. CDR3 length: 16 residues.

This rearrangement joins TRBV7-9 to TRBJ2-7, with TRBD2 identical over 12 bases. With V trimmed by 5 bases and J by 0 bases, 2 bases remained unmatched. The CDR3 extends over 15 amino acids. CDR1 and CDR2 (germline): SEHNR, FQNEAQ (reference sequence). The CDR3 DNA is TGTGCCAGCAGCACACTAGCGGGAGGCTCCTACGAGCAGTACTTC. Amino acid sequence: CASSTLAGGSYEQYF.

This chain joins TRBV29-1 and TRBJ2-7; the D gene is possibly TRBD1 (6 bases). Per the germline V gene, CDR1 is SQVTM and CDR2 is ANQGSEA. This CDR3 spans 15 amino acids. V lost 4 bases and J 3 bases, leaving 19 bases between the germline ends. The CDR3 spells CSVGGGSLPIYEQYF. CDR3 coding DNA: TGCAGCGTTGGAGGGGGATCCCTCCCGATCTACGAGCAGTACTTC.

V and J are TRBV7-2 and TRBJ2-5, with TRBD2 identical over 9 bases. Germline values: CDR1 SGHTA, CDR2 FQGNSA. The CDR3 contains 14 residues. Trimming at V came to 1 base and at J to 11 bases, leaving 8 bases not matched to a gene. CDR3 nucleotides: TGTGCCAGCAGCTTAGAAAAGCGGGAGGCCGTGCAGTACTTC. The encoded protein is CASSLEKREAVQYF.

A note on this clone: This same CDR3 is encoded by further DNA sequences in the sample. The V and J genes are TRBV7-8 and TRBJ2-3; possibly TRBD2 for D (5 bases). V dropped 5 bases and J dropped 4 bases, with 10 bases sitting between them. Germline-derived CDR1 and CDR2 are SGHVS and FQNEAQ. The CDR3 sequence is 13 residues long. The DNA for the CDR3 is TGTGCCAGCAGCACCACGAGGGCAGATACGCAGTATTTT. It codes for CASSTTRADTQYF.

This rearrangement joins TRBV11-1 to TRBJ2-1; 8 positions agree with TRBD2. Unmatched junction bases numbered 6, after V lost 4 bases and J lost 4 bases. This CDR3 spans 15 amino acids. The germline gives CDR1 SGHAT, CDR2 FQDESV (reference sequence). The CDR3, as DNA: TGTGCCAGCAGCTCCAAAGTAGCGGGGTACAATGAGCAGTTCTTC. Its translation: CASSSKVAGYNEQFF.

The chain joins TRBV9 to TRBJ1-5, with D hard to call. Germline V gene sequence: CDR1 SGDLS, CDR2 YYNGEE. The CDR3 has 15 residues. V was shortened by 3 bases and J by 5 bases, with 15 bases between the two germline ends. Here the CDR3 DNA reads TGTGCCAGCAGCGCGAGGGCCGGTGAGGATCAGCCCCAGCATTTT. Protein sequence: CASSARAGEDQPQHF.

The chain recombines TRBV24-1 with TRBJ2-7; TRBD1 is a possible D gene (5 bases). V was pared by 6 bases and J by 2 bases, with 13 bases between. CDR3 length equals 14 residues. Germline values: CDR1 KGHDR, CDR2 SFDVKD. The DNA of the CDR3 is TGTGCCACCAGTTCTGACAGCTATCCCTACGAGCAGTACTTC. Translated: CATSSDSYPYEQYF.

This clone was counted between two and nine times. V and J are TRBV30 and TRBJ1-5, with TRBD1 matching 8 bases. Germline V gene sequence: CDR1 GTSNPN, CDR2 SVGIG (reference sequence). The junction had 8 bases not matched to a gene; V was cut back by 2 bases and J by 5 bases. The CDR3 runs 15 residues. CDR3 region: CAWSILDRVDQPQHF. CDR3 nucleotide sequence: TGTGCCTGGAGTATATTGGACAGGGTCGATCAGCCCCAGCATTTT.

This chain joins TRBV23-1 and TRBJ1-3; no firm D call. TRBV23-1 is an ORF for which the function is uncertain. This CDR3 is 16 amino acids long. Trimming removed 8 bases at V and 0 bases at J, with 17 bases between. The CDR3 region is CASPICGQSSGNTIYF. Written as DNA, the CDR3 is TGCGCCAGCCCCATTTGCGGGCAGAGCTCTGGAAACACCATATATTTT.

This chain joins TRBV2 and TRBJ2-1; 13 positions match TRBD2. The junction had 6 bases not matched to a gene; V was cut back by 4 bases and J by 6 bases. Germline V gene sequence: CDR1 SNHLY, CDR2 FYNNEI. This CDR3 region has 16 residues. CDR3 sequence reads: CASSGTSGSVLNEQFF. The CDR3 nucleotides read TGTGCCAGCAGTGGGACTAGCGGGAGCGTCCTCAATGAGCAGTTCTTC.

CDR3 loop: CASSLGVRGGYTF. In DNA, the CDR3 is TGTGCCAGCAGCTTGGGGGTCCGCGGGGGCTACACCTTC. The chain couples TRBV5-8 to TRBJ1-2; D is unresolved. Per germline, CDR1 SGHTS and CDR2 YDEGEE. With 0 bases removed from V and 8 bases from J, the gap between germline ends came to 11 bases. CDR3 length: 13 residues.